A single T cell receptor beta chain is shown here with its context. Its antigen is currently unknown. The CDR3 contains 17 residues. Deletions cut 0 bases from V and 0 bases from J, with 15 bases between. The data belong to a study of shared clonotypes between healthy human individuals. Whole-study results and caveats: In contrast to clonotypes shared by all four donors, non-shared clonotypes had lower generation probabilities. Naive CD4 clonotype sharing across several donors was roughly 5%.

Assay execution took place at the deep level. Sequencing used immunoSEQ multiplex PCR; TCRdb keeps in-frame clones, though not all of them. This table has around 2.5 million clones, 93% appearing once. The genes are TRBV23-1 and TRBJ2-7; D ambiguous. TRBV23-1 is noted as an ORF with a role that remains uncertain. Specimen: naive CD4+ T cells from PBMCs. Indicated subset: CD45RA+ positively selected. The sequence came from a man younger than 30 in good health. Some clones in this sample may be carry-over from other donors' samples. This CDR3 is CASSQSNPQAGSYEQYF. CDR3 nucleotide sequence: TGCGCCAGCAGTCAATCTAACCCCCAGGCCGGCTCCTACGAGCAGTACTTC.